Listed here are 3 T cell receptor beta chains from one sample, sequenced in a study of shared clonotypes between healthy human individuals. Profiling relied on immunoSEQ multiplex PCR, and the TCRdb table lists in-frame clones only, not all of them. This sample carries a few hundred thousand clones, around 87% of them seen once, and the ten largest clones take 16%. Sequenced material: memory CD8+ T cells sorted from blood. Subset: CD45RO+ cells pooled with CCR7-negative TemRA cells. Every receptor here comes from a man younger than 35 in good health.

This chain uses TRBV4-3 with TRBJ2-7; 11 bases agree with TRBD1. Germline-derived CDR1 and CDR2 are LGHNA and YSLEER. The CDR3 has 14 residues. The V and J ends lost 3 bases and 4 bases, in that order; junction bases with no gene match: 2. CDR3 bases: TGCGCCAGCAGCCATGGACAGGGGGCGTACGAGCAGTACTTC. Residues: CASSHGQGAYEQYF.

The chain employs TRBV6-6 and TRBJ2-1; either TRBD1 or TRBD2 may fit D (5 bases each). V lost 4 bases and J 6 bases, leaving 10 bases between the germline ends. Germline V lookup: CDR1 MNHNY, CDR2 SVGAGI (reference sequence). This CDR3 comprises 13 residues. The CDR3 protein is CASSWDRGNEQFF. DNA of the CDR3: TGTGCCAGCAGTTGGGACCGCGGCAATGAGCAGTTCTTC.

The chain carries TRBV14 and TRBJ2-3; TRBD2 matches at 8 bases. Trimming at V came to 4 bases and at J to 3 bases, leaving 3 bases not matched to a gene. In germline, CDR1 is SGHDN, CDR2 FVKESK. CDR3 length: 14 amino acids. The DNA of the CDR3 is TGTGCCAGCAGCCTCTCGGGAGGGACAGATACGCAGTATTTT. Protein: CASSLSGGTDTQYF.